What follows are 31 T cell receptor beta chains derived from one specimen sequenced in a study of blood T cells in healthy people across ages. A sample-barcoded 5' primer and a J-beta primer mix were used in a second PCR of roughly 7 to 12 cycles. Via MiXCR, TCRdb re-called the 5' RACE reads, giving one row per CDR3 protein. In the table there are about 760,000 distinct CDR3 sequences, roughly three fifths of which are singletons. The sequenced material came from blood. These receptors all come from a man aged 40-55 years in good health.

This clonotype occurred a few times. The gene calls are TRBV2 and TRBJ2-7, with D perhaps given as TRBD1 or TRBD2 (5 bases each). This CDR3 is built from 12 residues. Germline V gene lookup returns CDR1 SNHLY and CDR2 FYNNEI. V lost 1 base, J lost 6 bases, and 7 bases lay in between. CDR3: CASSEGGTEQYF. The CDR3 DNA reads TGTGCCAGCAGTGAAGGAGGGACCGAGCAGTACTTC.

This clonotype was recorded once. The chain combines TRBV5-1 with TRBJ1-1, with unresolved D. Germline-derived CDR1 and CDR2 are SGHRS and YFSETQ. V dropped 3 bases and J dropped 7 bases, with 16 bases sitting between them. The CDR3 contains 14 residues. The CDR3 nucleotides read TGCGCCAGCAGCTGGACGGGTGATGTGGGTGAAGCTTTCTTT. It codes for CASSWTGDVGEAFF. Looking up the rest from reference TRBV5-1 and TRBJ1-1 gives the full variable domain: KAGVTQTPRYLIKTRGQQVTLSCSPISGHRSVSWYQQTPGQGLQFLFEYFSETQRNKGNFPGRFSGRQFSNSRSEMNVSTLELGDSALYLCASSWTGDVGEAFFGQGTRLTVV.

This clonotype was picked up one time. The chain couples TRBV18 to TRBJ2-7, with D perhaps TRBD1 (5 bases). The CDR3 spans 14 residues. V dropped 5 bases and J dropped 2 bases, with 13 bases sitting between them. Germline V gene data show CDR1 as KGHSH and CDR2 as LQKENI. The CDR3 DNA is TGTGCCAGCTCAAGTAGGGGAATTGCCTACGAGCAGTACTTC. Residues: CASSSRGIAYEQYF.

This clonotype was seen repeatedly, ten times or more. The rearrangement uses TRBV29-1 and TRBJ2-4, with D unclear. The J call may be in error: the DNA end matches TRBJ2-7 better. This CDR3 spans 11 amino acids. Germline loops: CDR1 SQVTM, CDR2 ANQGSEA. The CDR3 loop is CSVSIDREQYF. CDR3 bases: TGCAGCGTTTCAATCGACCGCGAGCAGTACTTC.

This clonotype was counted at least ten times. The chain combines TRBV5-1 with TRBJ2-7, with 13 bases matching TRBD2. CDR1 and CDR2 (germline): SGHRS, YFSETQ. The CDR3 spans 17 residues. The ends lost 1 base at V and 5 bases at J; junction bases unmatched: 9. The CDR3 sequence: CASSLTSGRAPNHEQYF. CDR3 bases: TGCGCCAGCAGCTTGACTAGCGGGAGGGCCCCGAATCACGAGCAGTACTTC. The entire variable domain, with the rest obtained from reference TRBV5-1 and TRBJ2-7, is as follows: KAGVTQTPRYLIKTRGQQVTLSCSPISGHRSVSWYQQTPGQGLQFLFEYFSETQRNKGNFPGRFSGRQFSNSRSEMNVSTLELGDSALYLCASSLTSGRAPNHEQYFGPGTRLTVT.

The chain joins TRBV28 to TRBJ2-3, with D possibly being TRBD1 or TRBD2 (5 bases each). Germline V gives CDR1 MDHEN, CDR2 SYDVKM. Between the trimmed V and J ends, which lost 7 bases and 8 bases, there was a span of 16 bases. This CDR3 is built from 13 residues. CDR3 DNA: TGTGCCAGCACCTTTCACGGGGCCGGTACGCAGTATTTT. Translation: CASTFHGAGTQYF.

The chain combines TRBV6-1 with TRBJ1-5; D is unclear. V gave up 7 bases and J gave up 4 bases, with 11 bases separating them. The CDR3 contains 13 residues. Germline loops: CDR1 MNHNS, CDR2 SASEGT. CDR3 nucleotides: TGTGCCAGCACGGTGGTCGGGAATCAGCCCCAGCATTTT. Translating it yields CASTVVGNQPQHF.

About this clonotype: One junction end disagrees with the germline gene, perhaps due to a read error. The J gene is TRBJ2-1, the V gene TRBV9, with D perhaps matching TRBD1 or TRBD2 (6 bases each). The end of the DNA is better explained by TRBJ2-7, so the J call may be wrong. Germline CDR1 SGDLS, CDR2 YYNGEE. This CDR3 region has 15 residues. CDR3 protein: CVSSVDWGLANEQYF. The CDR3 DNA reads as TGTGTCAGCAGCGTAGATTGGGGGCTAGCGAATGAGCAGTACTTC.

The V call is TRBV5-5, the J call TRBJ2-6; D is undetermined. V gave up 1 base and J gave up 2 bases, with 10 bases separating them. Per germline, CDR1 SGHKS and CDR2 YYEKEE (reference sequence). The CDR3 has 16 amino acids. The CDR3 region is CASSLIADPGANVLTF. The CDR3 nucleotides read TGTGCCAGCAGCTTGATCGCTGACCCTGGGGCCAACGTCCTGACTTTC. The whole variable domain, filled in from reference TRBV5-5 and TRBJ2-6, reads DAGVTQSPTHLIKTRGQQVTLRCSPISGHKSVSWYQQVLGQGPQFIFQYYEKEERGRGNFPDRFSARQFPNYSSELNVNALLLGDSALYLCASSLIADPGANVLTFGAGSRLTVL.

The chain links TRBV24-1 to TRBJ2-7; D possibly uses TRBD1 or TRBD2 (7 bases each). The J call is in doubt because the DNA end fits TRBJ2-5 better. CDR3 length equals 15 residues. Germline-derived CDR1 and CDR2 are KGHDR and SFDVKD. CDR3 protein: CATSDRYRGGETQYF. The CDR3 DNA reads as TGTGCCACCAGTGACCGTTACAGGGGAGGGGAGACCCAGTACTTC.

This chain uses TRBV28 with TRBJ2-5, with TRBD2 matching 11 bases. The CDR3 spans 15 residues. CDR1 is MDHEN, CDR2 SYDVKM, per germline. Germline trimming cut 5 bases from V and 4 bases from J; bases unmatched to any gene: 6. The CDR3 here is CASSLAGGDPETQYF. CDR3 sequence (DNA): TGTGCCAGCAGTCTAGCGGGGGGTGATCCAGAGACCCAGTACTTC.

This clonotype was detected only a few times. The genes are TRBV27 and TRBJ2-4, with D perhaps TRBD2 (6 bases). V lost 0 bases to trimming and J lost 2 bases, with 11 bases between them. In germline, CDR1 is MNHEY, CDR2 SMNVEV (reference sequence). The CDR3 is made up of 16 amino acids. The CDR3 reads CASSLSAGGPKNIQYF. The CDR3 DNA reads as TGTGCCAGCAGTTTATCAGCCGGGGGACCCAAAAACATTCAGTACTTC.

The chain couples TRBV10-2 to TRBJ2-4; D is possibly TRBD1 (6 bases). V was shortened by 3 bases and J by 2 bases, with 17 bases between the two germline ends. Germline assignment: CDR1 WSHSY and CDR2 SAAADI. This CDR3 contains 17 residues. The CDR3 protein is CASSEVTGAWTKNIQYF. The DNA for the CDR3 is TGCGCCAGCAGTGAAGTGACAGGAGCCTGGACCAAAAACATTCAGTACTTC.

This clonotype occurred once. Being one base from a much bigger clone, this may be a read error. The chain is built from TRBV6-2 or TRBV6-3 and TRBJ2-4; the D is unclear. CDR1 and CDR2 (germline): MNHEY, SVGEGT. The V end lost 0 bases, the J end lost 0 bases, and 18 bases lay between the germline ends. The CDR3 sequence is 19 residues long. The CDR3 region has the DNA TGTGCCAGCAGTTACTCCCCCTCCGTCGGTACTGCAGCCAAAAACATTCAGTACTTC. This translates into CASSYSPSVGTAAKNIQYF.

The V call is TRBV5-1, the J call TRBJ2-1; no definite D call. The germline V gene encodes CDR1 SGHRS and CDR2 YFSETQ. The CDR3 has 13 residues. V dropped 4 bases and J dropped 6 bases, with 11 bases sitting between them. The DNA of the CDR3 is TGCGCCAGCAGCACCCGGACCGTCAATGAGCAGTTCTTC. It specifies CASSTRTVNEQFF.

The DNA for the CDR3 is TGTGCCAGCAGTTCTCAGGGGCAGGGGTCAAGCTACCGAACAACTAATGAAAAACTGTTTTTT. Protein: CASSSQGQGSSYRTTNEKLFF. V gene TRBV6-2 or TRBV6-3 combines with J gene TRBJ1-4; weak D call: TRBD1 (6 bases). Trimming removed 4 bases from V and 0 bases from J, with 27 bases in between. The CDR3 sequence is 21 residues long. Per the germline V gene, CDR1 is MNHEY and CDR2 is SVGEGT.

This clonotype was counted ten times or more. The V gene is TRBV7-9, the J gene TRBJ2-1; 7 bases are shared with TRBD2. The CDR3 is 16 amino acids. The J segment lost 7 bases and the V segment lost 2 bases, leaving 11 bases of the junction unmatched. Germline V gene lookup returns CDR1 SEHNR and CDR2 FQNEAQ (reference sequence). The CDR3 region is CASSLKKAGVGNEQFF. The CDR3 DNA follows: TGTGCCAGCAGCTTAAAAAAGGCGGGAGTCGGAAATGAGCAGTTCTTC.

With respect to this clonotype: A read error may account for a junction end that differs from germline. This chain connects TRBV6-5 to TRBJ1-6, with 8 bases aligning to TRBD1. Germline CDR1 reads MNHEY; CDR2 reads SVGAGI. The CDR3 spans 14 residues. The CDR3 spells CASSYPGGSSPPHF. The CDR3 DNA reads as TGTGCCAGCAGTTACCCAGGGGGCAGCTCACCCCCCCACTTT.

This clonotype was detected only a few times. The V call is TRBV7-2, the J call TRBJ2-7; TRBD2 aligns across 9 bases. J was trimmed by 2 bases and V by 5 bases; bases with no gene match: 7. The CDR3 is 15 residues long. The germline V gene has CDR1 SGHTA and CDR2 FQGNSA. CDR3 in amino acids: CASSTASGTTYEQYF. DNA for the CDR3: TGTGCCAGCAGCACCGCTAGCGGGACGACCTACGAGCAGTACTTC.

This clonotype showed up just a few times. The gene calls are TRBV28 and TRBJ1-5; D remains unclear. CDR1 MDHEN and CDR2 SYDVKM come from the germline V gene. The CDR3 runs to 12 residues. Trimming stripped 9 bases from V and 10 bases from J, with 16 bases between. CDR3 in DNA: TGTGCCAGTACCGAAGAGGGTCAACCCCAGCATTTT. Its translation: CASTEEGQPQHF. The entire variable domain, with the rest obtained from reference TRBV28 and TRBJ1-5, is as follows: DVKVTQSSRYLVKRTGEKVFLECVQDMDHENMFWYRQDPGLGLRLIYFSYDVKMKEKGDIPEGYSVSREKKERFSLILESASTNQTSMYLCASTEEGQPQHFGDGTRLSIL.

A few counts support this clonotype. The chain joins TRBV6-1 to TRBJ1-2; TRBD1 matches 8 bases. The CDR3 is 12 amino acids. CDR1 MNHNS and CDR2 SASEGT come from the germline V gene. V was pared by 6 bases and J by 7 bases, with 4 bases of the junction left unmatched. CDR3 nucleotides: TGTGCCAGCAGCGACAGGGGAGGTGGCTACACCTTC. It codes for CASSDRGGGYTF.

This chain links TRBV6-2 or TRBV6-3 with TRBJ2-3; TRBD2 is a possible D gene (6 bases). CDR3 length equals 16 residues. V gave up 8 bases and J gave up 0 bases, with 18 bases separating them. Germline CDR1 is MNHEY and CDR2 is SVGEGT. The CDR3 region has the DNA TGTGCCAGCGGCCCCCGGAGGGCCGTTAGCACAGATACGCAGTATTTT. The encoded protein is CASGPRRAVSTDTQYF.

The rearrangement uses TRBV4-1 and TRBJ2-3, with D possibly being TRBD1 (6 bases). Germline V lookup: CDR1 MGHRA, CDR2 YSYEKL. V was shortened by 1 base and J by 4 bases, with 18 bases between the two germline ends. The CDR3 is 17 residues long. Here the CDR3 reads CASSQGRTDYSADTQYF. The DNA for the CDR3 is TGCGCCAGCAGCCAAGGGCGGACAGATTACAGCGCAGATACGCAGTATTTT.

The genes are TRBV9 and TRBJ2-4; tentatively, D is TRBD2 (6 bases). Trimming cost V 0 bases and J 7 bases, with 11 bases left between them. The CDR3 extends over 14 amino acids. Germline CDR1 is SGDLS and CDR2 is YYNGEE. This chain's CDR3 is CASSVGGGKNIQYF. For the CDR3, the DNA is TGTGCCAGCAGCGTAGGCGGAGGGAAGAACATTCAGTACTTC.

This chain joins TRBV20-1 and TRBJ1-1; TRBD1 might be the D (5 bases). V lost 2 bases to trimming and J lost 7 bases, with 11 bases between them. The CDR3 runs to 12 residues. Germline assignment: CDR1 DFQATT and CDR2 SNEGSKA (reference sequence). The CDR3 sequence is CSARSTEYEAFF. Written as DNA, the CDR3 is TGCAGTGCTAGATCGACAGAGTATGAAGCTTTCTTT.

This clonotype has only a few counts. This sequence joins TRBV2 and TRBJ2-5; the D is unclear. The germline gives CDR1 SNHLY, CDR2 FYNNEI. This CDR3 has 12 amino acids. V dropped 8 bases and J dropped 2 bases, with 9 bases sitting between them. CDR3 nucleotides: TGTGCCAGCGGCCTAAGGCAAGAGACCCAGTACTTC. Its protein product is CASGLRQETQYF. Complete variable domain (other parts from reference TRBV2 and TRBJ2-5): EPEVTQTPSHQVTQMGQEVILRCVPISNHLYFYWYRQILGQKVEFLVSFYNNEISEKSEIFDDQFSVERPDGSNFTLKIRSTKLEDSAMYFCASGLRQETQYFGPGTRLLVL.

This clonotype was observed a few times. The rearrangement links TRBV7-9 to TRBJ1-1; D remains ambiguous. V gave up 4 bases and J gave up 2 bases, with 8 bases separating them. Germline V gene sequence: CDR1 SEHNR, CDR2 FQNEAQ (reference sequence). The CDR3 sequence is 13 residues long. As DNA, the CDR3 is TGTGCCAGCAGCTCTCCCCTAAACACTGAAGCTTTCTTT. Amino acids: CASSSPLNTEAFF. Full variable domain (missing parts from reference TRBV7-9 and TRBJ1-1): DTGVSQNPRHKITKRGQNVTFRCDPISEHNRLYWYRQTLGQGPEFLTYFQNEAQLEKSRLLSDRFSAERPKGSFSTLEIQRTEQGDSAMYLCASSSPLNTEAFFGQGTRLTVV.

This clonotype came up a few times. The V gene is TRBV4-2, the J gene TRBJ2-3, with D uncertain. Trimming cost V 0 bases and J 3 bases, with 7 bases left between them. CDR3 size: 14 residues. Germline-derived CDR1 and CDR2 are LGHNA and YNFKEQ. CDR3 bases: TGTGCCAGCAGCCAAGAGATCCTGACAGATACGCAGTATTTT. Its translation: CASSQEILTDTQYF.

This clonotype has just a few counts. The chain employs TRBV20-1 and TRBJ2-3, with 7 bases that match TRBD2. Unmatched junction bases numbered 8, after V lost 0 bases and J lost 2 bases. CDR1 is DFQATT and CDR2 is SNEGSKA in the germline V gene (reference sequence). This CDR3 has 16 amino acids. The CDR3 DNA reads TGCAGTGCTAGAGATCTAGGGACTACCTACACAGATACGCAGTATTTT. The encoded protein is CSARDLGTTYTDTQYF.

V is TRBV7-2 and J is TRBJ2-7, with 12 bases identical to TRBD2. Germline trimming cut 1 base from V and 4 bases from J; bases unmatched to any gene: 5. This CDR3 spans 16 amino acids. The germline V gene has CDR1 SGHTA and CDR2 FQGNSA. The CDR3 DNA sequence: TGTGCCAGCAGCTTAGACCGGACTAGCGGGGTTTACGAGCAGTACTTC. This sequence encodes CASSLDRTSGVYEQYF.

The V gene is TRBV27, the J gene TRBJ2-3; 7 bases map to TRBD2. The CDR3 is 17 amino acids. The V gene's germline CDR1 is MNHEY and CDR2 SMNVEV (reference sequence). V was pared by 4 bases and J by 2 bases, with 12 bases of the junction left unmatched. This CDR3 is CASSSPGASGFTDTQYF. Here the CDR3 DNA reads TGTGCCAGCAGTTCACCCGGGGCTAGCGGCTTCACAGATACGCAGTATTTT.